The 25 T cell receptor beta chains in this list originate from one sample, sequenced in a study of identical twins. TCRdb analysed the 5' RACE reads with MiXCR anew, one entry per CDR3 protein. The sample lists approximately 500,000 distinct CDR3 sequences, about 24% occurring once. These data were likewise used in another study, on T cells expressing NK-cell markers.

Sequencing was done on a sample of CD4+ T cells sorted from blood. These receptors originate from a woman aged 18-29 years in good health.

This clonotype turned up a few times. CDR3 amino acids: CASSLSRVFGRGFNEQFF. DNA of the CDR3: TGTGCCAGCAGCCTTAGCAGGGTCTTTGGTAGAGGATTCAATGAGCAGTTCTTC. This chain connects TRBV7-2 to TRBJ2-1, with a tentative D call TRBD1 (5 bases). This CDR3 is 18 amino acids long. Germline values: CDR1 SGHTA, CDR2 FQGNSA. Between the trimmed V and J ends, which lost 5 bases and 6 bases, there was a span of 26 bases. Based on the CDR3 plus reference TRBV7-2 and TRBJ2-1, the full variable domain is GAGVSQSPSNKVTEKGKDVELRCDPISGHTALYWYRQSLGQGLEFLIYFQGNSAPDKSGLPSDRFSAERTGGSVSTLTIQRTQQEDSAVYLCASSLSRVFGRGFNEQFFGPGTRLTVL.

This chain joins TRBV5-1 and TRBJ1-2, with D unclear. Germline CDR1 is SGHRS and CDR2 is YFSETQ. V was shortened by 0 bases and J by 8 bases, with 17 bases between the two germline ends. CDR3 size: 15 residues. The CDR3 sequence: CASSLVSAVGGGYTF. The CDR3 region has the DNA TGCGCCAGCAGCTTGGTCTCAGCGGTGGGCGGCGGCTACACCTTC.

This clonotype was picked up a small number of times. This chain uses TRBV5-1 with TRBJ2-1, with 11 bases matching TRBD1. The germline V gene has CDR1 SGHRS and CDR2 YFSETQ. The CDR3 consists of 16 residues. The V segment lost 2 bases and the J segment 6 bases; nucleotides outside the gene matches: 7. The CDR3 DNA is TGCGCCAGCAGCTTTAGGGGACAGGGGGTAAGCAATGAGCAGTTCTTC. Translating it yields CASSFRGQGVSNEQFF.

This clonotype appeared many times. V usage is TRBV5-1 and J usage is TRBJ2-1; D gene unclear. Germline loops: CDR1 SGHRS, CDR2 YFSETQ. This CDR3 is 13 amino acids long. Trimming took 0 bases from V and 5 from J, leaving 6 bases between them. Written as DNA, the CDR3 is TGCGCCAGCAGCTTGGCCCCAGACAATGAGCAGTTCTTC. This codes for CASSLAPDNEQFF.

This clonotype was observed a handful of times. DNA for the CDR3: TGTGCCACCAGTGTCCAGGGCGAGCAGTACTTC. The encoded protein is CATSVQGEQYF. The chain carries TRBV24-1 and TRBJ2-7; possibly TRBD1 for D (5 bases). The CDR3 loop spans 11 amino acids. The germline V gene has CDR1 KGHDR and CDR2 SFDVKD. V was trimmed by 5 bases and J by 6 bases, leaving 7 bases between them.

The V and J genes are TRBV6-1 and TRBJ2-7; 8 bases agree with TRBD2. The J segment lost 3 bases and the V segment lost 6 bases, leaving 7 bases of the junction unmatched. The CDR3 consists of 14 residues. Germline V gene sequence: CDR1 MNHNS, CDR2 SASEGT. CDR3: CASSPGTRLYEQYF. The CDR3 DNA is TGTGCCAGCAGCCCCGGGACTAGACTCTACGAGCAGTACTTC.

This clonotype has a handful of counts. This chain joins TRBV5-4 and TRBJ2-7; a weak D match, TRBD1 (5 bases). Germline V CDR1 and CDR2: SGHNT, YYREEE (reference sequence). The V gene lost 1 base and the J gene lost 3 bases, with 8 bases spanning the gap. The CDR3 runs 13 residues. In DNA form, the CDR3 reads TGTGCCAGCAGCTTGTCCAGGGACTACGAGCAGTACTTC. Translated, it gives CASSLSRDYEQYF.

There are a few counts of this clonotype. V gene TRBV20-1 combines with J gene TRBJ2-7, with 7 bases aligning to TRBD1. The junction had 8 bases not matched to a gene; V was cut back by 3 bases and J by 3 bases. This CDR3 contains 14 residues. Germline V gene lookup returns CDR1 DFQATT and CDR2 SNEGSKA (reference sequence). CDR3: CSARSGTALYEQYF. The DNA for the CDR3 is TGCAGTGCTAGGTCCGGGACAGCCCTCTACGAGCAGTACTTC.

The chain employs TRBV12-3 or TRBV12-4 and TRBJ2-7, with TRBD2 identical over 7 bases. The CDR3 has 14 residues. Trimming cost V 6 bases and J 9 bases; bases outside gene matches: 14. The CDR3 DNA sequence: TGTGCCAGCAGGTTCTCTGGGGGGGTTCGGGTGCAGTACTTC. It encodes CASRFSGGVRVQYF.

This clonotype occurred a few times. The V gene is TRBV7-2, the J gene TRBJ2-3, with 7 bases aligning to TRBD1. The germline CDR1 and CDR2 sequences are SGHTA and FQGNSA. After removal of 2 bases from V and 0 bases from J, the junction contained 2 bases not matched to a gene. The CDR3 has 15 amino acids. The CDR3 region has the DNA TGTGCCAGCAGCTTAAGGGGGCTTAGCACAGATACGCAGTATTTT. It translates to CASSLRGLSTDTQYF.

This clonotype was recorded many times. The V and J genes are TRBV29-1 and TRBJ1-5; 10 nucleotides agree with TRBD1. Per the germline V gene, CDR1 is SQVTM and CDR2 is ANQGSEA. The V and J ends lost 6 bases and 4 bases, in that order; junction bases with no gene match: 12. CDR3 length: 16 residues. CDR3 sequence: CSVAGDRGSGNQPQHF. For the CDR3, the DNA is TGCAGCGTAGCAGGGGACAGGGGATCAGGGAATCAGCCCCAGCATTTT.

The gene calls are TRBV6-2 or TRBV6-3 and TRBJ2-3, with D unclear. The V end lost 2 bases, the J end lost 3 bases, and 9 bases lay between the germline ends. Germline loops: CDR1 MNHEY, CDR2 SVGEGT. There are 14 residues in the CDR3. CDR3 sequence (DNA): TGTGCCAGCAGTTACGAGTGGTCAACAGATACGCAGTATTTT. This encodes CASSYEWSTDTQYF.

V usage is TRBV18 and J usage is TRBJ2-7; D is unresolved. The V gene lost 4 bases and the J gene lost 5 bases, with 9 bases spanning the gap. The germline V gene has CDR1 KGHSH and CDR2 LQKENI. The CDR3 runs 12 residues. The CDR3 nucleotides are TGTGCCAGCTCACAAGGTCCCGACGAGCAGTACTTC. It translates to CASSQGPDEQYF.

This sequence joins TRBV2 and TRBJ2-1, with 10 bases that match TRBD2. J was trimmed by 16 bases and V by 6 bases; bases with no gene match: 12. The CDR3 is 13 residues long. CDR1 and CDR2 from the germline V gene are SNHLY and FYNNEI. CDR3 DNA sequence: TGTGCCAGCAGGGGGACTAGCGCGTCACCGCACTTCTTC. This translates into CASRGTSASPHFF.

The rearrangement joins TRBV20-1 to TRBJ2-7; 7 positions match TRBD2. Looked up from germline, CDR1 is DFQATT and CDR2 is SNEGSKA (reference sequence). CDR3 length: 16 amino acids. V was pared by 2 bases and J by 4 bases, with 14 bases of the junction left unmatched. CDR3 bases: TGCAGTGCTAGAATGGTGGCAGCGGGGAAACATTACGAGCAGTACTTC. Encoded protein: CSARMVAAGKHYEQYF.

This clonotype was seen at least ten times. This chain joins TRBV11-2 and TRBJ2-4; D call uncertain. Trimming stripped 8 bases from V and 0 bases from J, with 14 bases between. The CDR3 contains 15 residues. Germline-derived CDR1 and CDR2 are SGHAT and FQNNGV. CDR3 in amino acids: CASSLGSLAKNIQYF. CDR3 bases: TGTGCCAGCTCACTTGGTAGTCTAGCCAAAAACATTCAGTACTTC.

This clonotype has only a few counts. The chain has TRBV5-1 and TRBJ1-1; maybe TRBD1 (5 bases). The CDR3 runs to 14 residues. Trimming removed 5 bases from V and 1 base from J, with 12 bases in between. Germline lookup yields CDR1 SGHRS and CDR2 YFSETQ. The CDR3 sequence: CASSWDGRNTEAFF. In DNA form, the CDR3 reads TGCGCCAGCAGTTGGGACGGACGGAACACTGAAGCTTTCTTT. Supplemented by reference TRBV5-1 and TRBJ1-1, the full variable domain reads KAGVTQTPRYLIKTRGQQVTLSCSPISGHRSVSWYQQTPGQGLQFLFEYFSETQRNKGNFPGRFSGRQFSNSRSEMNVSTLELGDSALYLCASSWDGRNTEAFFGQGTRLTVV.

The table lists this clonotype with many counts. The rearrangement links TRBV12-3 or TRBV12-4 to TRBJ1-2; D ambiguous. Trimming pared 6 bases from V and 2 bases from J, leaving 13 bases between. This CDR3 is built from 14 residues. CDR3 loop: CASSPPVGNYGYTF. DNA of the CDR3: TGTGCCAGCAGCCCCCCGGTGGGCAACTATGGCTACACCTTC.

This chain joins TRBV4-3 and TRBJ2-2; D remains ambiguous. Germline V lookup: CDR1 LGHNA, CDR2 YSLEER. Trimming took off 1 base at V and 6 bases at J, with 9 bases between the two ends. The CDR3 totals 14 residues. In nucleotides, the CDR3 is TGCGCCAGCAGCCAAGTAAGGGTCCCCGGGGAGCTGTTTTTT. Encoded protein: CASSQVRVPGELFF.

The gene calls are TRBV6-2 or TRBV6-3 and TRBJ2-1; 9 nucleotides agree with TRBD2. The trim removed 4 bases at V and 2 bases at J, leaving 3 bases unmatched. CDR1 and CDR2 from the germline V gene are MNHEY and SVGEGT. The CDR3 has 15 amino acids. CDR3 nucleotides: TGTGCCAGCAGTTTAGCGGGAGTTGCCTACAATGAGCAGTTCTTC. It translates to CASSLAGVAYNEQFF.

This sequence joins TRBV30 and TRBJ2-2; 7 bases map to TRBD2. Losses at the gene ends were 4 bases for V and 5 bases for J; bases not matched to a gene: 7. The CDR3 runs to 14 residues. Germline V gene sequence: CDR1 GTSNPN, CDR2 SVGIG (reference sequence). The CDR3 reads CAWKTLAATGELFF. The DNA of the CDR3 is TGTGCCTGGAAAACTCTAGCGGCTACCGGGGAGCTGTTTTTT.

The V call is TRBV5-1, the J call TRBJ1-1, with a tentative D call TRBD1 (6 bases). This CDR3 is 15 amino acids long. Germline CDR1 reads SGHRS; CDR2 reads YFSETQ. Trimming removed 4 bases at V and 1 base at J, with 14 bases between. The CDR3 DNA sequence: TGCGCCAGCAGCACCGGAGGACAGCCGAACACTGAAGCTTTCTTT. Translated, it gives CASSTGGQPNTEAFF.

This clonotype was observed a few times. The chain has TRBV6-2 or TRBV6-3 and TRBJ2-7; tentatively, D is TRBD2 (5 bases). Germline V gene lookup returns CDR1 MNHEY and CDR2 SVGEGT. With 1 base removed from V and 2 bases from J, the gap between germline ends came to 9 bases. This CDR3 is built from 14 residues. CDR3 residues: CASSYFPGTYEQYF. CDR3 nucleotides: TGTGCCAGCAGTTACTTCCCCGGGACCTACGAGCAGTACTTC.

This clonotype appeared a few times. The chain combines TRBV5-1 with TRBJ1-4; no clear D. V was trimmed by 2 bases and J by 2 bases, leaving 7 bases between them. Germline lookup yields CDR1 SGHRS and CDR2 YFSETQ. This CDR3 contains 14 residues. In nucleotides, the CDR3 is TGCGCCAGCAGCTTAACCGTTACTAATGAAAAACTGTTTTTT. The encoded protein is CASSLTVTNEKLFF.

This clonotype turned up a few times. This chain links TRBV9 with TRBJ2-5; D uncertain. V was pared by 2 bases and J by 5 bases, with 10 bases between. Per germline, CDR1 SGDLS and CDR2 YYNGEE. This CDR3 region has 13 residues. The CDR3 DNA reads TGTGCCAGCAGCGTTGGGATAGAGGAGACCCAGTACTTC. It specifies CASSVGIEETQYF.